Each of the 27 T cell receptor beta chains below was sequenced from the same sample in a study of tumor-infiltrating lymphocytes in oesophageal squamous cell carcinoma. From the PCR reads, TCRdb called clonotypes with MiXCR, one entry per CDR3 protein. The sample consists of about 20,000 distinct CDR3 sequences, around 40% of them appearing once. Sequencing input: blood. All receptors come from a male donor with esophageal squamous cell carcinoma.

The chain has TRBV11-2 and TRBJ2-7, with 8 bases identical to TRBD1. The J call could be wrong; TRBJ2-1 is a better fit for the DNA end. The CDR3 sequence is 14 residues long. The V gene's germline CDR1 is SGHAT and CDR2 FQNNGV. CDR3 nucleotides: TGTGCCAGCAGCTTAGATCCAGGGACAGGTGAGCAGTTCTTC. The encoded protein is CASSLDPGTGEQFF.

By share of the sample, this clonotype is medium-sized. This chain joins TRBV6-1 and TRBJ2-1; TRBD1 matches at 7 bases. Germline CDR1 is MNHNS and CDR2 is SASEGT. V was pared by 8 bases and J by 0 bases, with 4 bases of the junction left unmatched. This CDR3 has 14 residues. The CDR3 reads CASSTGSSYNEQFF. CDR3 nucleotides: TGTGCCAGCTCGACAGGGAGCTCCTACAATGAGCAGTTCTTC.

The chain carries TRBV7-2 and TRBJ2-4; possible D gene TRBD1, 7 bases. The J call may be incorrect, as the DNA end agrees better with TRBJ2-5. Looked up from germline, CDR1 is SGHTA and CDR2 is FQGNSA. There are 14 residues in the CDR3. CDR3 residues: CASSLQGGGETQYF. The CDR3 region has the DNA TGTGCCAGCAGCTTACAGGGGGGTGGAGAGACCCAGTACTTC.

In regard to this clonotype: One base away lies a much larger clone, so this may be a sequencing read error. This sequence joins TRBV5-1 and TRBJ2-1, with a weak D call TRBD1 (5 bases). With the DNA end fitting TRBJ2-7 better, the J assignment may be wrong. The CDR3 consists of 13 residues. The germline CDR1 and CDR2 sequences are SGHRS and YFSETQ. CDR3 in amino acids: CASSFWGGYEQYF. CDR3 nucleotide sequence: TGCGCCAGCAGCTTCTGGGGCGGCTACGAGCAGTACTTC.

The rearrangement uses TRBV15 and TRBJ2-4, with 7 bases identical to TRBD2. The J call may be mistaken, given a closer DNA end match to TRBJ2-7. The CDR3 runs 13 residues. The germline CDR1 and CDR2 sequences are LNHNV and YYDKDF (reference sequence). The CDR3: CATRKSGAYEQYF. The CDR3 coding sequence is TGTGCCACCAGAAAGAGCGGGGCCTACGAGCAGTACTTC.

This clonotype was counted a few times. The CDR3 nucleotides are TGTGCCAGCAGCTTAGCGGGTGGGGTAGGAGGCTACACCTTC. This encodes CASSLAGGVGGYTF. J is TRBJ1-2 and V is TRBV7-9; D unresolved. The CDR3 consists of 14 residues. Per germline, CDR1 SEHNR and CDR2 FQNEAQ (reference sequence). V lost 0 bases to trimming and J lost 8 bases, with 13 bases between them.

This clonotype was observed many times. The junction and the germline gene differ at one end; a read error may be behind it. The chain employs TRBV18 and TRBJ1-1, with D perhaps TRBD1 (5 bases). The CDR3 sequence is 11 residues long. Germline CDR1 and CDR2: KGHSH and LQKENI. This CDR3 is CASSTPGGAFF. CDR3 DNA: TGTGCCAGCTCAACACCGGGGGGAGCTTTCTTT.

Notes on this clonotype: Because the CDR3's place on the DNA is in doubt, the DNA is left out and the CDR3 is given as listed by TCRdb. This chain links TRBV7-5 with TRBJ2-4; whether TRBD2, the table's D call, matches the DNA was not checked. TRBV7-5 is a pseudogene. The CDR3 spans 18 amino acids, including both terminal residues. The CDR3 spells CTSVPAVPGLAGYNEQFF.

The chain uses TRBV7-1 and TRBJ1-3; TRBD1 is a possible D gene (5 bases). TRBV7-1 is sorted into the ORF group, with uncertain function. V lost 2 bases and J 1 base, leaving 12 bases between the germline ends. CDR3 length: 16 amino acids. The CDR3 DNA reads as TGTGCCAGCAGCTCAAGGGGACCGGCTTCTGGAAACACCATATATTTT. Its translation: CASSSRGPASGNTIYF.

This clonotype was observed a few times. The chain combines TRBV4-1 with TRBJ1-5; D not certain. CDR3 length: 16 residues. Germline CDR1 MGHRA, CDR2 YSYEKL. Trimming pared 0 bases from V and 2 bases from J, leaving 11 bases between. The CDR3 spells CASSQDGGIGNQPQHF. CDR3 in DNA: TGCGCCAGCAGCCAAGATGGCGGTATCGGCAATCAGCCCCAGCATTTT.

Comments on this clonotype: A much larger clone lies one base from this, so it may be a read error. The V and J genes are TRBV12-3 or TRBV12-4 and TRBJ2-1; TRBD2 agrees at 10 bases. With 5 bases clipped from V and 10 bases from J, the junction kept 11 bases outside the gene matches. This CDR3 contains 15 residues. CDR3 protein: CASSPGASGSREQFF. DNA for the CDR3: TGTGCCAGCAGTCCTGGGGCTAGCGGGAGCCGCGAGCAGTTCTTC.

The CDR3 nucleotides are TGTGCCAGCACCGAACTCCATTACAATGACCAGTACTTC. Encoded protein: CASTELHYNDQYF. This sequence joins TRBV7-3 and TRBJ2-1, with D unclear. The assigned J gene may be wrong: the sequence end matches TRBJ2-5 better. The germline CDR1 and CDR2 sequences are SGHTA and FQGTGA. CDR3 length: 13 amino acids.

The chain combines TRBV28 with TRBJ1-1; no definite D call. Trimming took off 5 bases at V and 9 bases at J, with 16 bases between the two ends. Germline CDR1 is MDHEN and CDR2 is SYDVKM. The CDR3 length is 13 residues. CDR3 nucleotide sequence: TGTGCCAGCAGTACCCCCAAGGGATCTAAAGCTTTCTTT. This gives the protein CASSTPKGSKAFF.

This clonotype was found many times. The rearrangement links TRBV7-9 to TRBJ1-2; D is perhaps TRBD1 (5 bases). The CDR3 has 14 residues. The germline V gene encodes CDR1 SEHNR and CDR2 FQNEAQ (reference sequence). Between the trimmed V and J ends, which lost 5 bases and 8 bases, there was a span of 18 bases. CDR3 sequence: CASSAAGEGGGYTF. The CDR3, as DNA: TGTGCCAGCAGCGCAGCGGGGGAAGGAGGGGGCTACACCTTC.

This chain joins TRBV18 and TRBJ2-7; perhaps TRBD2 as D (6 bases). Germline assignment: CDR1 KGHSH and CDR2 LQKENI. Trimming removed 7 bases from V and 0 bases from J, with 16 bases in between. CDR3 length: 15 amino acids. DNA of the CDR3: TGTGCCAGCTTCGGAGCTAGCGAAAACTCCTACGAGCAGTACTTC. Translated: CASFGASENSYEQYF.

V gene TRBV6-1 combines with J gene TRBJ1-3; D is unclear. Germline CDR1 MNHNS, CDR2 SASEGT. The CDR3 runs to 16 residues. V was clipped by 7 bases and J by 2 bases, with 18 bases between them. CDR3 DNA: TGTGCCAGCATTCACCGGGCCGGTGGGGCTGGAAACACCATATATTTT. Translating it yields CASIHRAGGAGNTIYF.

This clonotype was counted ten times or more. The chain couples TRBV5-1 to TRBJ2-7, with D perhaps matching TRBD1 (6 bases). CDR3 size: 13 residues. Per the germline V gene, CDR1 is SGHRS and CDR2 is YFSETQ. V was clipped by 2 bases and J by 3 bases, with 9 bases between them. Written as DNA, the CDR3 is TGCGCCAGCAGCTTCAGGGGCGGCTACGAGCAGTACTTC. Amino acids: CASSFRGGYEQYF.

A remark on this clonotype: This may stem from a read error, because a much larger clone lies one nucleotide away. J is TRBJ1-1 and V is TRBV19; D call uncertain. CDR3 length: 12 amino acids. CDR1 LNHDA and CDR2 SQIVND come from the germline V gene (reference sequence). The V end was cut by 3 bases, the J end by 11 bases, with 13 bases between. Written as DNA, the CDR3 is TGTGCCAGTAGTATTGGAGGAGGGAACGCTTTCTTT. Translating gives CASSIGGGNAFF. Filled out from reference TRBV19 and TRBJ1-1, the complete variable domain reads DGGITQSPKYLFRKEGQNVTLSCEQNLNHDAMYWYRQDPGQGLRLIYYSQIVNDFQKGDIAEGYSVSREKKESFPLTVTSAQKNPTAFYLCASSIGGGNAFFGQGTRLTVV.

This clonotype was detected many times. The genes are TRBV7-9 and TRBJ1-1; D is possibly TRBD1 (5 bases). From germline, CDR1 is SEHNR and CDR2 FQNEAQ (reference sequence). Trimming took 5 bases from V and 5 from J, leaving 12 bases between them. The CDR3 is 13 residues long. For the CDR3, the DNA is TGTGCCAGCAGCCGCGGGGACCGGACTGAAGCTTTCTTT. Translating it yields CASSRGDRTEAFF.

This clonotype was counted at least ten times. V gene TRBV5-1 combines with J gene TRBJ1-1, with unresolved D. Germline V CDR1 and CDR2: SGHRS, YFSETQ. CDR3 length: 15 residues. V lost 0 bases to trimming and J lost 1 base, with 10 bases between them. The CDR3 bases are TGCGCCAGCAGCTTGGGAGGGTACGGGAACACTGAAGCTTTCTTT. This sequence encodes CASSLGGYGNTEAFF.

V is TRBV6-5 and J is TRBJ1-2; D unresolved. The CDR3 runs to 13 residues. Germline V gene lookup returns CDR1 MNHEY and CDR2 SVGAGI. V was cut by 0 bases and J by 6 bases, with 8 bases left in between. This CDR3 is CASSYSSDHGYTF. The DNA of the CDR3 is TGTGCCAGCAGTTACTCGTCCGACCATGGCTACACCTTC.

By frequency in the sample, this clonotype is medium-sized. Since a much larger clone is just one base distant, this may be a read error. The rearrangement uses TRBV7-7 and TRBJ2-7; 9 positions agree with TRBD2. Germline-derived CDR1 and CDR2 are SSHAT and FNYEAQ (reference sequence). The CDR3 has 16 amino acids. Here the CDR3 DNA reads TGTGCTAGCAGTCCGATCGGACTAGCGCCTAACAATGAGCAGTACTTC. This translates into CASSPIGLAPNNEQYF.

The chain couples TRBV6-5 to TRBJ2-7, with D possibly being TRBD2 (6 bases). CDR3 size: 14 residues. CDR1 and CDR2 (germline): MNHEY, SVGAGI. Deletions cut 6 bases from V and 0 bases from J, with 12 bases between. CDR3: CASRAREASYEQYF. The CDR3 bases are TGTGCCAGCAGGGCCAGGGAGGCCTCCTACGAGCAGTACTTC.

As concerns this clonotype: Since a much larger clone is just one base distant, this may be a read error. The rearrangement uses TRBV5-1 and TRBJ2-5; 7 bases match TRBD2. Germline V gene sequence: CDR1 SGHRS, CDR2 YFSETQ. The V and J ends lost 7 bases and 11 bases, in that order; junction bases with no gene match: 17. The CDR3 is made up of 14 amino acids. The CDR3 DNA sequence: TGCGCCAGCTCCGGGAGTGGCGGGAGTGATGAGCAGTACTTC. It specifies CASSGSGGSDEQYF.

This chain connects TRBV6-1 to TRBJ2-5; TRBD2 matches at 13 bases. The J call could be wrong; TRBJ2-1 is a better fit for the DNA end. Germline values: CDR1 MNHNS, CDR2 SASEGT. CDR3 length equals 15 residues. The CDR3 here is CASASTSGGNDEQFF. In nucleotides, the CDR3 is TGTGCCAGCGCCTCGACTAGCGGGGGGAATGATGAGCAGTTCTTC.

The rearrangement uses TRBV6-6 and TRBJ2-1; 13 nucleotides align to TRBD2. Germline V gene sequence: CDR1 MNHNY, CDR2 SVGAGI (reference sequence). The CDR3 extends over 19 amino acids. Unmatched junction bases numbered 11, after V lost 6 bases and J lost 0 bases. For the CDR3, the DNA is TGTGCCAGCAGAGAAGGGACTAGCGGGACCTTTAGCTCCTACAATGAGCAGTTCTTC. Its protein product is CASREGTSGTFSSYNEQFF.

The rearrangement links TRBV6-2 or TRBV6-3 to TRBJ2-5, with TRBD1 matching over 7 bases. The tail of the sequence fits TRBJ2-7 better, so the J call may be wrong. CDR1 and CDR2 (germline): MNHEY, SVGEGT. The CDR3 consists of 15 residues. In DNA, the CDR3 is TGTGCCAGCAGTTACCCCGACAGGGCTGGCTACGAGCAGTACTTC. As protein: CASSYPDRAGYEQYF.